What follows describes a single T cell receptor (beta chain). Methods used by the authors: Amplified reference gene primers provided the basis for estimating nucleated cell counts. Profiled with immunoSEQ multiplex PCR; TCRdb holds only in-frame clones, not every one. V, J and clone size are those of that table, while D and trimming were read from the DNA. Of some 150,000 clones listed, around 85% are singletons. The data were obtained in a study of blood T cell repertoires in COVID-19. The wider study: Acute and convalescent COVID-19 specimens originated in the United States, Italy and Spain. From T cells, B-cell-depleted T cells, or PBMCs came the material, which was cDNA or gDNA.

The germline V gene encodes CDR1 LGHDT and CDR2 YNNKEL (reference sequence). The CDR3 covers 16 residues. V lost 7 bases to trimming and J lost 2 bases, with 15 bases between them. One Seattle source followed patients from active infection through their disease course. This chain connects TRBV3-1 (or the pseudogene TRBV3-2) to TRBJ2-6; tentatively, D is TRBD1 or TRBD2 (6 bases each). This clonotype originated in a man in his 60s with COVID-19, enrolled during active disease. Material: peripheral blood. The CDR3 sequence is CASTQGRRAGANVLTF. For the CDR3, the DNA is TGTGCCAGCACCCAGGGGCGGAGGGCTGGGGCCAACGTCCTGACTTTC.